This TCR beta chain was observed in a study of cytomegalovirus exposure and HLA in healthy donors. Trimming at V came to 4 bases and at J to 0 bases, leaving 5 bases not matched to a gene. The germline V gene has CDR1 SGHTA and CDR2 FQGNSA. The CDR3 consists of 17 residues. Sampled while nominally healthy, donors likely had unrecorded immune exposures. The PCR employed 60 Vbeta primers together with 13 Jbeta primers. Using immunoSEQ multiplex PCR, the repertoire was profiled, and TCRdb retains in-frame clones only, with some absent. The table records fewer than 200,000 clones, 80% of them present only once.

This receptor was obtained from a man younger than 40 in good health and CMV-seronegative. This chain connects TRBV7-2 to TRBJ2-3; 12 bases fit TRBD2. Specimen: PBMCs. CDR3 coding DNA: TGTGCCAGCAGCTCAGGACTAGCGGGGCCTAGCACAGATACGCAGTATTTT. Protein product: CASSSGLAGPSTDTQYF.